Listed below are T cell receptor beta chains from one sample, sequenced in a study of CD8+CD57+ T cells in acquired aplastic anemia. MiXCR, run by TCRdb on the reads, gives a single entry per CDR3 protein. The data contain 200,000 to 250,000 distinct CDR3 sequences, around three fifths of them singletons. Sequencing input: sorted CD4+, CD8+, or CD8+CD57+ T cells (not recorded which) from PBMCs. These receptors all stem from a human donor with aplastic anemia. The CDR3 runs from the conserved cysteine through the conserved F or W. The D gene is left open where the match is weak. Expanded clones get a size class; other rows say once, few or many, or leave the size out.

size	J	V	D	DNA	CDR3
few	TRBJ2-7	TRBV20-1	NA	TGCAGTGCTAGACTAAGGACAGTACCCGAGCAGTACTTC	CSARLRTVPEQYF
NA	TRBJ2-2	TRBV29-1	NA	TGCAGCGTTATGCGTACGAACACCGGGGAGCTGTTTTTT	CSVMRTNTGELFF
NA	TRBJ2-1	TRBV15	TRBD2	TGTGCCACCAGCAGCTCCAGGTCGGGACTAGCGGGGGGGTGGGCCTACAATGAGCAGTTCTTC	CATSSSRSGLAGGWAYNEQFF
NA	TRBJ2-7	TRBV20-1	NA	TGCAGTGCGCCCTCTATGGGGAGCTACGAGCAGTACTTC	CSAPSMGSYEQYF
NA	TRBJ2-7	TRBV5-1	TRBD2	TGCGCCAGCAGCTTAGGGGGACTAGCCAACTACGAGCAGTACTTC	CASSLGGLANYEQYF
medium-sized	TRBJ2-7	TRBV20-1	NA	TGCAGTGCTAGGCCCGCTTCTCCCTCCTACGAGCAGTACTTC	CSARPASPSYEQYF
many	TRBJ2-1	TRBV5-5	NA	TGTGTCTCCGGGGCAGGCTACAATGAGCAGTTCTTC	CVSGAGYNEQFF
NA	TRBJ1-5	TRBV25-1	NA	TGTGCCAGCAGCTCCCACACCAATCAGCCCCAGCATTTT	CASSSHTNQPQHF
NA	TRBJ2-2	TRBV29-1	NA	TGCAGCGTTGACCCGACAGGCTCAACGGGCACCGGGGAGCTGTTTTTT	CSVDPTGSTGTGELFF
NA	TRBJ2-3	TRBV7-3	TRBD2	TGTGCCAGCAGCATGGCGGGAGGTACGCAGTATTTT	CASSMAGGTQYF
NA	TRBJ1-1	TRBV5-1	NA	TGCGCCAGCAGCGTTTTATCAAATACGAACACTGAAGCTTTCTTT	CASSVLSNTNTEAFF
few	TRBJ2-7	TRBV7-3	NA	TGTGCCAGCAGCTTAAAGGGTGGCGAGGTGTGGGACGTGCAGTACTTC	CASSLKGGEVWDVQYF